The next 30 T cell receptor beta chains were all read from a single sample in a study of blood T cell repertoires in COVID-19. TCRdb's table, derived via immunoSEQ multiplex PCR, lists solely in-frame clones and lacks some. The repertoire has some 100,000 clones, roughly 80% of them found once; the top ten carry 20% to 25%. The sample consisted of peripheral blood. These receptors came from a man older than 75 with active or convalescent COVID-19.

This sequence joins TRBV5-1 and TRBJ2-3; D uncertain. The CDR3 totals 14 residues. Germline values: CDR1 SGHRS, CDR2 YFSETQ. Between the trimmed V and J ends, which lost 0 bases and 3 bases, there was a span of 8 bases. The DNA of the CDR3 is TGCGCCAGCAGCTTGGGCGGCCCTACAGATACGCAGTATTTT. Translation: CASSLGGPTDTQYF.

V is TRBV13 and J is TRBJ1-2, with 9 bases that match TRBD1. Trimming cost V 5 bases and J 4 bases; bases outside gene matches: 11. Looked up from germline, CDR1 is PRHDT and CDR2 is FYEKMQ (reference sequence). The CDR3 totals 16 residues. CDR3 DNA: TGTGCCAGCAGCCCGACAGGGGGTTCCACGGGCTATGGCTACACCTTC. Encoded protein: CASSPTGGSTGYGYTF.

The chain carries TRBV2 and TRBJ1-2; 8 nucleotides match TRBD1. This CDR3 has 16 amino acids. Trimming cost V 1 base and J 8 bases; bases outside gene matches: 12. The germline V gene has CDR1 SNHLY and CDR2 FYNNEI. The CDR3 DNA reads TGTGCCAGCAGTGAAGAACGGACAGGGATCTCTCGGGGCTACACCTTC. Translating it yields CASSEERTGISRGYTF.

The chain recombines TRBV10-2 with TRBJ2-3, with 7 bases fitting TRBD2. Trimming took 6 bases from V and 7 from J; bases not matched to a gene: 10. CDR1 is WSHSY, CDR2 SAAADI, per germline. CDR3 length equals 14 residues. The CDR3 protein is CASRSERGVNTQYF. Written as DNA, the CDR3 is TGCGCCAGCAGGTCGGAGCGGGGCGTGAATACGCAGTATTTT.

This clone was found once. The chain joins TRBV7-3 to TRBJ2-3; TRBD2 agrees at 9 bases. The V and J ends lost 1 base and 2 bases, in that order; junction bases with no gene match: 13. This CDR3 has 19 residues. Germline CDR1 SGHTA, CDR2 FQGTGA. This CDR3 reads CASSLRAGGYPTPTDTQYF. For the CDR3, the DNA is TGTGCCAGCAGCTTAAGAGCGGGGGGCTACCCAACTCCCACAGATACGCAGTATTTT.

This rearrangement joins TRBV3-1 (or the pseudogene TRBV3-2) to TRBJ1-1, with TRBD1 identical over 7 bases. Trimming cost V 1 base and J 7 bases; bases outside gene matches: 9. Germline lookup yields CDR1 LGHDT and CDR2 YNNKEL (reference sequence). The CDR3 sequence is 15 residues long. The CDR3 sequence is CASSQGDRAWGEAFF. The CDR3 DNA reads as TGTGCCAGCAGCCAAGGAGACAGGGCTTGGGGTGAAGCTTTCTTT.

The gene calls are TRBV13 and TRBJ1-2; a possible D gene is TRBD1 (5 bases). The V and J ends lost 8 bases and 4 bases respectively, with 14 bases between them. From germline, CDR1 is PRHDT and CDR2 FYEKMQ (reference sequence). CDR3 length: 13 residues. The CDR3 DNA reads TGTGCCAGCTGCCGCGGGGGGGTCTATGGCTACACCTTC. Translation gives CASCRGGVYGYTF.

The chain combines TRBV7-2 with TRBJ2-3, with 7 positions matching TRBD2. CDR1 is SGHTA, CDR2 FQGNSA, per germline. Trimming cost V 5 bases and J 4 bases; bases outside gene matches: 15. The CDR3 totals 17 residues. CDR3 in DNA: TGTGCCAGCAGCCGCGCGGGAGTAGTAGGGATGCCAGATACGCAGTATTTT. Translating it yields CASSRAGVVGMPDTQYF.

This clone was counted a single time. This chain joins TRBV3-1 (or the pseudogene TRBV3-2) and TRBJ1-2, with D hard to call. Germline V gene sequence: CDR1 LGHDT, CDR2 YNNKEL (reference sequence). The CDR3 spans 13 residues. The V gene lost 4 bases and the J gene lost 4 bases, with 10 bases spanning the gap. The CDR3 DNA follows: TGTGCCAGCAGCCCCCCGATGAGCTATGGCTACACCTTC. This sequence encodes CASSPPMSYGYTF.

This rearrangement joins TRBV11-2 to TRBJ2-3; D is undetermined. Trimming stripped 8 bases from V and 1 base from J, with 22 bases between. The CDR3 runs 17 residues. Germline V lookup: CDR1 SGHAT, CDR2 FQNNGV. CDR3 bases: TGTGCCAGCGGCAACTCTGGGTCTCGTCGGGGCACAGATACGCAGTATTTT. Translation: CASGNSGSRRGTDTQYF. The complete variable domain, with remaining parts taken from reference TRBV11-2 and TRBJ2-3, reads EAGVAQSPRYKIIEKRQSVAFWCNPISGHATLYWYQQILGQGPKLLIQFQNNGVVDDSQLPKDRFSAERLKGVDSTLKIQPAKLEDSAVYLCASGNSGSRRGTDTQYFGPGTRLTVL.

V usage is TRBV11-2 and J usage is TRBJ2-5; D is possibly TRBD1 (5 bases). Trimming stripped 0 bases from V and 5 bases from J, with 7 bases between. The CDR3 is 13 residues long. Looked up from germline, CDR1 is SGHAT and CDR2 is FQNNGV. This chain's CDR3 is CASSLDRVETQYF. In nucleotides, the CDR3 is TGTGCCAGCAGCTTAGACAGGGTTGAGACCCAGTACTTC.

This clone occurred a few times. In DNA form, the CDR3 reads TGTGCCAGCAGCTTAGTGACAGGGGGGAACACTGAAGCTTTCTTT. Residues: CASSLVTGGNTEAFF. V is TRBV7-8 and J is TRBJ1-1; 9 bases align to TRBD1. The CDR3 is 15 residues long. V lost 1 base and J lost 1; bases outside the gene matches: 1. Germline V gene data show CDR1 as SGHVS and CDR2 as FQNEAQ.

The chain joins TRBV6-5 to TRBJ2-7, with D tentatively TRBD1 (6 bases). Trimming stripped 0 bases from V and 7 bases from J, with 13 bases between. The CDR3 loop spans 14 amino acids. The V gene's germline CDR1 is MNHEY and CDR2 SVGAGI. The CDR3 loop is CASSYSFGQREQYF. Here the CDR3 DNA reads TGTGCCAGCAGTTACTCTTTCGGACAGAGAGAGCAGTACTTC.

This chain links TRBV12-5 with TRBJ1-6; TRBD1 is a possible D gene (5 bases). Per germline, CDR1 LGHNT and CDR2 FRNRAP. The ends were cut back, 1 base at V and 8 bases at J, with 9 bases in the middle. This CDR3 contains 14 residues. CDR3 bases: TGTGCTAGTGGTTTGGGAGGGACTGATTCACCCCTCCACTTT. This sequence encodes CASGLGGTDSPLHF.

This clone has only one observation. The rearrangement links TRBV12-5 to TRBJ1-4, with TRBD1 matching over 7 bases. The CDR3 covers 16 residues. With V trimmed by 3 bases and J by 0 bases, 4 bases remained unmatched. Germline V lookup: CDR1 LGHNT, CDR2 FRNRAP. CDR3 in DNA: TGTGCTAGTGGTTTTCGACAGGGTGCAACTAATGAAAAACTGTTTTTT. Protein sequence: CASGFRQGATNEKLFF.

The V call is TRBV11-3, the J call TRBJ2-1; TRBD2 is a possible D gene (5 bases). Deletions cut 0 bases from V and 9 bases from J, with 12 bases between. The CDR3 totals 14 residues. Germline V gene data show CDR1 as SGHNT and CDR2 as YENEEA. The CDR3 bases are TGTGCCAGCAGCTTAGAGGGCCTTCGGGGTGAGCAGTTCTTC. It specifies CASSLEGLRGEQFF.

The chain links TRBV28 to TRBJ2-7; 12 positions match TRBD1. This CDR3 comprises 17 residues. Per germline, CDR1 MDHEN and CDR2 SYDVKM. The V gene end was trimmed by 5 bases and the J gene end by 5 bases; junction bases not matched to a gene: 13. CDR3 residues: CASSPPGQGAADNEQYF. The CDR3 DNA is TGTGCCAGCAGTCCCCCGGGACAGGGGGCGGCCGATAACGAGCAGTACTTC. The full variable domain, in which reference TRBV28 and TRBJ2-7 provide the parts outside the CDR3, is DVKVTQSSRYLVKRTGEKVFLECVQDMDHENMFWYRQDPGLGLRLIYFSYDVKMKEKGDIPEGYSVSREKKERFSLILESASTNQTSMYLCASSPPGQGAADNEQYFGPGTRLTVT.

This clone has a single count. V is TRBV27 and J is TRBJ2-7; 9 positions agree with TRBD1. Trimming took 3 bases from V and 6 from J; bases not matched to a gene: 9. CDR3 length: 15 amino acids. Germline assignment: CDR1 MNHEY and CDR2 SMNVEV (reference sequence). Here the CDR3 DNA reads TGTGCCAGCAGTTTGATCGGGACAGGGAGACGCGAGCAGTACTTC. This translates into CASSLIGTGRREQYF.

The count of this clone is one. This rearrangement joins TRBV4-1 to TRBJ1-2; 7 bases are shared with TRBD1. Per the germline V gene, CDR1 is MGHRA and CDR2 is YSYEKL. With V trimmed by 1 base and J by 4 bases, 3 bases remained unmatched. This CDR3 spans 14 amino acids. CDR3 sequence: CASSQAQGIYGYTF. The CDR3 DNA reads TGCGCCAGCAGCCAAGCACAGGGGATCTATGGCTACACCTTC.

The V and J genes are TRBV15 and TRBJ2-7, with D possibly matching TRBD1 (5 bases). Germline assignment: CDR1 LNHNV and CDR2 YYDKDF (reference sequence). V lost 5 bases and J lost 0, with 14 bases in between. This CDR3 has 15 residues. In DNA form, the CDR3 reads TGTGCCACCAGCCACCCGCGGCAGGGCTCCTACGAGCAGTACTTC. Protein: CATSHPRQGSYEQYF.

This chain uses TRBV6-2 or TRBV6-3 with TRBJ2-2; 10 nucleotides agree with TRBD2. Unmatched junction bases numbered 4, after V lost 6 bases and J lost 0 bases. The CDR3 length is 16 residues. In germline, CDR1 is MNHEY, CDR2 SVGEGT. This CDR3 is CASSRTSGTNTGELFF. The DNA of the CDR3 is TGTGCCAGCAGCCGGACTAGCGGAACGAACACCGGGGAGCTGTTTTTT.

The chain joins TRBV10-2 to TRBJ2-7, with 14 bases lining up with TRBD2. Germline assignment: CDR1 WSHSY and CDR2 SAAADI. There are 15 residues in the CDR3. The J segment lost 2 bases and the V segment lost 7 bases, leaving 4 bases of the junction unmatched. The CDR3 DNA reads TGCGCCAGCAAGGGACTAGCGGGGGACCCCTACGAGCAGTACTTC. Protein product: CASKGLAGDPYEQYF.

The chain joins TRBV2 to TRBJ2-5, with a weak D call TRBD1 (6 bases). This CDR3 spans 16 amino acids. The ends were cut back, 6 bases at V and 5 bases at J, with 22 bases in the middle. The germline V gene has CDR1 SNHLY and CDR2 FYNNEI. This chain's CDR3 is CASRESGTRTWETQYF. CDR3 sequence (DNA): TGTGCCAGCAGAGAATCCGGGACACGGACATGGGAGACCCAGTACTTC.

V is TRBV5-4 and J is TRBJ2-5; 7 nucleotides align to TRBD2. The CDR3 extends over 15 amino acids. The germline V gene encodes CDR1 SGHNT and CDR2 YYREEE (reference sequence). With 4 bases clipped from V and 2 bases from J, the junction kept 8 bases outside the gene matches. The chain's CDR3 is CASSTGTTGQETQYF. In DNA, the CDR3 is TGTGCCAGCAGCACCGGGACTACGGGACAAGAGACCCAGTACTTC.

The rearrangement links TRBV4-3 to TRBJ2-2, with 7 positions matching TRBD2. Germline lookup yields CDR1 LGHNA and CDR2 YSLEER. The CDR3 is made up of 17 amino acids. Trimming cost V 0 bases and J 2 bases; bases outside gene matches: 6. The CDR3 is CASSQEPRGVNTGELFF. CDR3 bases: TGCGCCAGCAGCCAAGAGCCCCGGGGGGTAAACACCGGGGAGCTGTTTTTT.

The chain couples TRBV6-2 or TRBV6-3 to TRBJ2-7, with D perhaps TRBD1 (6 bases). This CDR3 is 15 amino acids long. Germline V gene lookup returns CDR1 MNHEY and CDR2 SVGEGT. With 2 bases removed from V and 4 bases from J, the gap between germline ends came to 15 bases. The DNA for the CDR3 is TGTGCCAGCAGTTACCCCGGGGACACAAGATACGAGCAGTACTTC. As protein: CASSYPGDTRYEQYF.

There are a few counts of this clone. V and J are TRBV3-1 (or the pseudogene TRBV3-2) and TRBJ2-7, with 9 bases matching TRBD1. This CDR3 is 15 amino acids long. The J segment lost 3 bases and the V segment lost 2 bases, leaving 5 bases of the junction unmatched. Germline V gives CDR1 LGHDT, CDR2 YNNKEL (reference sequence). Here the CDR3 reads CASSQLATGGYEQYF. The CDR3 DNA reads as TGTGCCAGCAGCCAACTCGCGACAGGGGGCTACGAGCAGTACTTC.

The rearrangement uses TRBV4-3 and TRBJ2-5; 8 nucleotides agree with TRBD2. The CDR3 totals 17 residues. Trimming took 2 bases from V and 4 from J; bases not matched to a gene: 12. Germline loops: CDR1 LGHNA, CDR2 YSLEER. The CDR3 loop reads CASSQRAGAFRGETQYF. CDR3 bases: TGCGCCAGCAGCCAAAGAGCGGGGGCCTTCCGAGGAGAGACCCAGTACTTC.

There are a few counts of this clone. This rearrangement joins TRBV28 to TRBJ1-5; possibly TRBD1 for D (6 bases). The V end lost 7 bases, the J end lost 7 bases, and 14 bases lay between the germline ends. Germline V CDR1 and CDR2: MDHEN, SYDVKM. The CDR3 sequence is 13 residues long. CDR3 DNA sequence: TGTGCCAGCATTACAACAGGGTACCAGCCCCAGCATTTT. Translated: CASITTGYQPQHF.

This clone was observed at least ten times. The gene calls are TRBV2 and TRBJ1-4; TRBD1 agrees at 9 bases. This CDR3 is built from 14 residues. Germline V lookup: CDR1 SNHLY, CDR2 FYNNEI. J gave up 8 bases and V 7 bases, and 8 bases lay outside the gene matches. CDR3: CASNEDRGYEKLFF. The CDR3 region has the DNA TGTGCCAGCAATGAGGACAGGGGATACGAAAAACTGTTTTTT.